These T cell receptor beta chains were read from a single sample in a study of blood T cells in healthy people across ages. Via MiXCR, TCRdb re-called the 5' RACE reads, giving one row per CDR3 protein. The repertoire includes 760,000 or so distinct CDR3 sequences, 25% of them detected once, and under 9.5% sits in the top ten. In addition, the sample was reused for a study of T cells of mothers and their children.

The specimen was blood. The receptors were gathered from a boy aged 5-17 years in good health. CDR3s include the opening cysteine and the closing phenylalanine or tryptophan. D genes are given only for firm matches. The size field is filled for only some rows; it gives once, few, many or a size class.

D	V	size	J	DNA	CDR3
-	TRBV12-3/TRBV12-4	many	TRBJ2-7	TGTGCCAGCAGCTTAGCGGCAGGCTACGAGCAGTACTTC	CASSLAAGYEQYF
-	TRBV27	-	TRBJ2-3	TGTGCCAGCAGTCCTATATCCCCAAGGACAGATACGCAGTATTTT	CASSPISPRTDTQYF
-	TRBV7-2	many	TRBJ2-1	TGTGCCAGCAGCGTAGACAGTGGACCATACAATGAGCAGTTCTTC	CASSVDSGPYNEQFF
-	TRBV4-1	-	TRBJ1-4	TGCGCCAGCAGCCAAGCCTCCGATGAAAAACTGTTTTTT	CASSQASDEKLFF
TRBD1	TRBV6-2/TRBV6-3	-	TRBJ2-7	TGTGCCACAGAGGGACAGACTTACGAGCAGTACTTC	CATEGQTYEQYF
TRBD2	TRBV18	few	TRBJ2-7	TGTGCCAGCTCCCCCTCGGAGGGGAGGGCCCACGAGCAGTACTTC	CASSPSEGRAHEQYF
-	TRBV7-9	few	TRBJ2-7	TGTGCCAGCAGCTTTTTCGGCGAGCAGTACTTC	CASSFFGEQYF
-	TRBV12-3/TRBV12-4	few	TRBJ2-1	TGTGCCAGCGCTACCGGGACACCGACCTACAATGAGCAGTTCTTC	CASATGTPTYNEQFF
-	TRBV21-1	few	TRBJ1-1	-	CASPFGAGNTEAFF
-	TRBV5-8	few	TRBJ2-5	TGTGCCAGCAGCCGATACCATCAAGAGACCCAGTACTTC	CASSRYHQETQYF
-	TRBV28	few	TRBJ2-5	TGTGCCAGCAGCCCTCGCGGAGCGGGCTGCCAAGAGACCCAGTACTTC	CASSPRGAGCQETQYF